This paragraph covers one T cell receptor beta chain sequence. Its antigen is still unknown. Trimming stripped 6 bases from V and 6 bases from J, with 9 bases between. Germline loops: CDR1 DFQATT, CDR2 SNEGSKA (reference sequence). This CDR3 has 11 amino acids. The sample originates from a study of PD-1 blockade in classical Hodgkin lymphoma. General study results and limits: When set against healthy donors, newly diagnosed patients were reported to show lower baseline TCR diversity.

The table came from immunoSEQ multiplex PCR; TCRdb's copy has only in-frame clones and leaves some out. This table holds under 30,000 clones, about 85% found once. All patients experienced relapse after autologous stem cell transplantation, and brentuximab vedotin exposure was variable. The authors purified CD4+ T cells from thawed PBMCs by magnetic negative selection. This TCR was recovered from a human donor with classical Hodgkin lymphoma. Sequenced material: CD4+ T cells from blood, taken at baseline. V and J are TRBV20-1 and TRBJ2-1; D gene uncertain. The CDR3 region is CSARQANEQFF. As DNA, the CDR3 is TGCAGTGCAAGGCAAGCCAATGAGCAGTTCTTC.